This section outlines one T cell receptor beta chain sequence together with its context. Profiled with immunoSEQ multiplex PCR; TCRdb holds only in-frame clones, not every one. The sample carries roughly 170,000 clones, 74% recorded once. CDR1 and CDR2 from the germline V gene are MDHEN and SYDVKM. V was pared by 5 bases and J by 5 bases, with 2 bases of the junction left unmatched. The CDR3 is 14 amino acids. This sample was taken from a study of blood T cell repertoires in COVID-19. V usage is TRBV28 and J usage is TRBJ2-1; TRBD2 agrees at 11 bases. Input material: peripheral blood. The receptor comes from a woman aged 80 or over with acute or convalescent COVID-19. This CDR3 is CASSILAGDNEQFF. Written as DNA, the CDR3 is TGTGCCAGCAGTATACTAGCGGGAGACAATGAGCAGTTCTTC.